This T cell receptor beta chain was observed in a study of T cells in Graves' hyperthyroidism and ophthalmopathy. Across the whole study: Peripheral blood sampling occurred at initial diagnosis, before any treatment.

This clonotype was seen ten or more times. RNA transcripts served as the template for amplifying TCR beta CDR3 regions. First-round RT-PCR targeting the TCR CDR3 was performed with the HTBI primer set. TCRdb used MiXCR to reprocess the multiplex PCR reads, holding one entry per CDR3 protein. The sample comprises approximately 600,000 distinct CDR3 sequences, 12% to 15% of which are singletons, and 6.5% to 9% rests with the top ten. V shed 6 bases, J shed 3 bases, and the junction held 6 bases outside the gene matches. The CDR3 is 15 amino acids. The V call is TRBV12-3 or TRBV12-4, the J call TRBJ1-5; 9 nucleotides match TRBD1. Sequences were obtained from blood. The sequence came from a woman aged 18-29 years with Graves' ophthalmopathy. The CDR3, as DNA: TGTGCCAGCAGCCAGGGACAGGGAGTCAATCAGCCCCAGCATTTT. Translation: CASSQGQGVNQPQHF.